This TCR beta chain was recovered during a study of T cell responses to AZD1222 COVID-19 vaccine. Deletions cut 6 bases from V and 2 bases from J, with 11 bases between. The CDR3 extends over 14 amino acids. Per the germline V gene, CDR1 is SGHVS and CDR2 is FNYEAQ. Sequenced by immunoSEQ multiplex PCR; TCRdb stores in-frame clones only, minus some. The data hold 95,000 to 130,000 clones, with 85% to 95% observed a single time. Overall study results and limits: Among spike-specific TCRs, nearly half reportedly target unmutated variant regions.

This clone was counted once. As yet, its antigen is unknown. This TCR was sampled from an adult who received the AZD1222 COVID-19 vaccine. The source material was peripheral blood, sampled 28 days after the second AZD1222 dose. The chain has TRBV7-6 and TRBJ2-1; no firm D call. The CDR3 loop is CASRGSVPYNEQFF. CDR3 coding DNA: TGTGCCAGCAGGGGGTCAGTTCCCTACAATGAGCAGTTCTTC.